This is a list of T cell receptor beta chains from one sample in a study of blood T cells in healthy people across ages. MiXCR, run by TCRdb on the 5' RACE reads, gives a single entry per CDR3 protein. The table lists over 1,300,000 distinct CDR3 sequences, 59% of them singletons. The sequenced material came from blood. All receptors come from a man between 18 and 35 years old in good health. Both conserved end residues are part of each CDR3. The D gene is left open where the match is weak.

v_call: TRBV27; d_call: TRBD1; j_call: TRBJ2-1; cdr3_aa: CASSPLGRDRVINEQFF
v_call: TRBV7-2; d_call: TRBD1; j_call: TRBJ1-4; cdr3_aa: CASSSSRGTGGEKLFF
v_call: TRBV5-1; d_call: NA; j_call: TRBJ2-1; cdr3_aa: CASSFGRPTHNEQFF
v_call: TRBV5-1; d_call: NA; j_call: TRBJ2-5; cdr3_aa: CASSLRFNEQYF
v_call: TRBV12-3/TRBV12-4; d_call: NA; j_call: TRBJ2-4; cdr3_aa: CASSLLGTVAKNIQYF
v_call: TRBV4-2; d_call: TRBD2; j_call: TRBJ2-1; cdr3_aa: CASSKQVAGLGNEQFF
v_call: TRBV27; d_call: NA; j_call: TRBJ1-6; cdr3_aa: CASSPGVDNSPLHF
v_call: TRBV15; d_call: NA; j_call: TRBJ1-5; cdr3_aa: CATSRGGDQPQHF
v_call: TRBV6-2/TRBV6-3; d_call: NA; j_call: TRBJ2-2; cdr3_aa: CASSYSGNGELFF
v_call: TRBV20-1; d_call: NA; j_call: TRBJ2-5; cdr3_aa: CSARTPKTRETQYF
v_call: TRBV12-3/TRBV12-4; d_call: NA; j_call: TRBJ2-1; cdr3_aa: CASSFDTSYNEQFF
v_call: TRBV27; d_call: TRBD1; j_call: TRBJ2-1; cdr3_aa: CASTLVRGSFNEQFF
v_call: TRBV4-2; d_call: TRBD2; j_call: TRBJ2-2; cdr3_aa: CASSQVIEAGGAGELFF
v_call: TRBV5-1; d_call: NA; j_call: TRBJ2-7; cdr3_aa: CASRSGTDSYEQYF
v_call: TRBV4-1; d_call: TRBD2; j_call: TRBJ2-1; cdr3_aa: CASRTGTSGVYEQFF
v_call: TRBV5-1; d_call: NA; j_call: TRBJ1-2; cdr3_aa: CASSSAQASYGYTF
v_call: TRBV5-7; d_call: NA; j_call: TRBJ2-1; cdr3_aa: CASSLIVQLYEQFF
v_call: TRBV6-2/TRBV6-3; d_call: NA; j_call: TRBJ1-2; cdr3_aa: CASSYGGAYGYTF
v_call: TRBV27; d_call: NA; j_call: NA; cdr3_aa: CASSLSSLTISYEQYF
v_call: TRBV6-5; d_call: NA; j_call: TRBJ1-2; cdr3_aa: CASSRGNSGYTF
v_call: TRBV12-3/TRBV12-4; d_call: TRBD1; j_call: TRBJ1-5; cdr3_aa: CASSLQGVYQPQHF
v_call: TRBV7-2; d_call: NA; j_call: TRBJ2-2; cdr3_aa: CASSLGLGKAGELFF
v_call: TRBV5-6; d_call: NA; j_call: TRBJ1-6; cdr3_aa: CASSPGGDSPPHF
v_call: TRBV4-3; d_call: NA; j_call: NA; cdr3_aa: CANSQGARGYYEQYF
v_call: TRBV15; d_call: NA; j_call: TRBJ2-2; cdr3_aa: CATSRDSGNGELFF
v_call: TRBV12-3/TRBV12-4; d_call: TRBD1; j_call: TRBJ2-2; cdr3_aa: CASSFGTAERGNTGELFF
v_call: TRBV12-3/TRBV12-4; d_call: TRBD2; j_call: TRBJ2-1; cdr3_aa: CASSSHLRLAGNIYEQFF
v_call: TRBV5-1; d_call: NA; j_call: TRBJ1-2; cdr3_aa: CASSLEDRDYGYTF
v_call: TRBV7-9; d_call: NA; j_call: TRBJ1-4; cdr3_aa: CASSLRTVANEKLFF
v_call: TRBV10-3; d_call: NA; j_call: NA; cdr3_aa: CAIRRDPGPYEQYF
v_call: TRBV6-6; d_call: NA; j_call: TRBJ2-7; cdr3_aa: CASSYFIVSEQYF
v_call: TRBV7-9; d_call: NA; j_call: NA; cdr3_aa: CASSSLTGNTVKGPYEQYF
v_call: TRBV7-8; d_call: TRBD1; j_call: TRBJ2-1; cdr3_aa: CASHRQGPSNEQFF
v_call: TRBV20-1; d_call: NA; j_call: TRBJ1-4; cdr3_aa: CSATGSSGEKLFF
v_call: TRBV18; d_call: NA; j_call: TRBJ1-2; cdr3_aa: CASTEGQNYGYTF
v_call: TRBV27; d_call: TRBD2; j_call: TRBJ2-7; cdr3_aa: CASRIVAGVTYEQYF
v_call: TRBV28; d_call: NA; j_call: TRBJ1-5; cdr3_aa: CASSLPATNQPQHF
v_call: TRBV20-1; d_call: NA; j_call: TRBJ1-5; cdr3_aa: CSAERPGQPQHF
v_call: TRBV4-1; d_call: NA; j_call: TRBJ1-2; cdr3_aa: CASSQAPGTAGYGYTF
v_call: TRBV9; d_call: TRBD2; j_call: TRBJ2-1; cdr3_aa: CASSLTGTTYNEQFF